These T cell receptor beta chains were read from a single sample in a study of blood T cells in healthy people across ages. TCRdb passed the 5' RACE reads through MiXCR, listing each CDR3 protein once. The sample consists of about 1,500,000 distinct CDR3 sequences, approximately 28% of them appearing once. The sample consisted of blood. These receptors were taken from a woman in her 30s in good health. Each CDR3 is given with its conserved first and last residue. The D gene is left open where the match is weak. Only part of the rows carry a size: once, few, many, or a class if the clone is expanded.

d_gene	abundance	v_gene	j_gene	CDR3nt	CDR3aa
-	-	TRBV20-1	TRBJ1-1	TGCAGTGTTCAGGGGTCAGATAACACTGAGGCTTTCTTT	CSVQGSDNTEAFF
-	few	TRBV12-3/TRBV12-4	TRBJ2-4	TGTGCCAGCAGGCAGGCTATCGGGACCGAGGACATTCAGTACTTC	CASRQAIGTEDIQYF
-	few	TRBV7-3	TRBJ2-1	TGTGCCAGCAGCCCGAGGGGGGGGCGGGATGAGCAGTTCTTC	CASSPRGGRDEQFF
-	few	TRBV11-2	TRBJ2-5	TGTGCCAGCAGCTCCAGTGGTCGGACTAAAGAGACCCAGTACTTC	CASSSSGRTKETQYF
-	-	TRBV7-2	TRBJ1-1	TGTGCCAGCAGCCCCTATCGGGGGGGGACTGAAGCTTTCTTT	CASSPYRGGTEAFF
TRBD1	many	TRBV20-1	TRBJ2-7	TGCAGTGCTGGGACAGGTGGTTTGGGGCCCTACGAGCAGTACTTC	CSAGTGGLGPYEQYF
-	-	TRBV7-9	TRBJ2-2	TGTGCCAGCAGAAAAGGGGGAGACACCGGGGAGCTGTTTTTT	CASRKGGDTGELFF
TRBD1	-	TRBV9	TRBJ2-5	TGTGCCAGCAGCGTCATGGGACAGACCCAAGAGACCCAGTACTTC	CASSVMGQTQETQYF
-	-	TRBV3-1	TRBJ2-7	TGTGCCAGCAGCCAAGCCCGGGATAGCGAGCAGTACTTC	CASSQARDSEQYF
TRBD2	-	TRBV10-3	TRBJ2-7	TGTGCCATCAGTGGGACGGCGGGAGGGAGCTACGGGCAGTACTTC	CAISGTAGGSYGQYF
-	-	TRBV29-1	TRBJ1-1	TGCAGCGTTGAACGGGAGACTGAAGCTTTCTTT	CSVERETEAFF
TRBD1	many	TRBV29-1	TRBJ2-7	TGCAGCGTGAGGGGGCGAAACTCCTACGAGCAGTACTTC	CSVRGRNSYEQYF
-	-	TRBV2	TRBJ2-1	TGTGCCAGCAGTGGGACATTTCGTAGTGAGCAGTTCTTC	CASSGTFRSEQFF
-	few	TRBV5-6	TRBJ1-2	TGTGCCAGCAGCCCCGCGGGGCGGTCCTTCTACACCTTC	CASSPAGRSFYTF
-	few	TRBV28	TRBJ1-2	TGTGCCAGCAGACCCAGGGGAGTCTTATATGGCTACACCTTC	CASRPRGVLYGYTF
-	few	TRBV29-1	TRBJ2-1	TGCAGCGTTGGCCCGGGGGGCGGTGAGCAGTTCTTC	CSVGPGGGEQFF
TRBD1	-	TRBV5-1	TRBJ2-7	TGCGCCAGCAGCCCCGGCTGGACAGGGATCTACGAGCAGTACTTC	CASSPGWTGIYEQYF
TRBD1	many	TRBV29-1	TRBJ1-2	TGCAGCGAGGAGACAGGGAAGTATGGCTACACCTTC	CSEETGKYGYTF
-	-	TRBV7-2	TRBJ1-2	TGTGCCAGCAGCTTAGGGTTCTCCAACAACCTATATGGCTACACCTTC	CASSLGFSNNLYGYTF
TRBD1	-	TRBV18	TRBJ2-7	TGTGCCAGCCAAGGGGACAGCTCCTACGAGCAGTACTTC	CASQGDSSYEQYF
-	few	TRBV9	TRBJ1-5	TGTGCCAGCAGCGTAGGGTTTGCTCAGCCCCAGCATTTT	CASSVGFAQPQHF
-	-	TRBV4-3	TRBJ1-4	TGCGCCAGCAGCACAGAGCTTACTAATGAAAAACTGTTTTTT	CASSTELTNEKLFF
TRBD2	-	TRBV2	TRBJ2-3	TGTGCCAGCAGAGGAGCGGGATACACAGATACGCGGTATTTT	CASRGAGYTDTRYF
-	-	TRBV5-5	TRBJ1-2	TGTGCCAGCAGCTTGGAAATGGCTGTAGCTAACTATGGCTACACCTTC	CASSLEMAVANYGYTF
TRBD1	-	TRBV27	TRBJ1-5	TGTGCCAGCAGTTTAAGAGGGGAAGGACAGGGGAATCAGCCCCAGCATTTT	CASSLRGEGQGNQPQHF
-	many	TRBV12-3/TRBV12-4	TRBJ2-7	TGTGCATCACAGGGCTTACTCTACGAGCAGTACTTC	CASQGLLYEQYF
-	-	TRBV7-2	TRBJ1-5	TGTGCCAGCAACTTAGGACAGCTTAACAATCAGCCCCAGCATTTT	CASNLGQLNNQPQHF
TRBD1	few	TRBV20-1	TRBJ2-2	TGCAGTGCTGTAACCGGGACAGGGGCGAGTAACGGGGAGCTGTTTTTT	CSAVTGTGASNGELFF
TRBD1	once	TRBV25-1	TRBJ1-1	TGTGCCAGCAGTGGGGACAGTGGAGCTTTCTTT	CASSGDSGAFF
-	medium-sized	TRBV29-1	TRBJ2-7	TGCAGCGCTGGGACCTCCTACGAGCAGTACTTC	CSAGTSYEQYF
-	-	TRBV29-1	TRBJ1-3	TGCAGCGTTAGCAGTCTTGGTGGAAACACCATATATTTT	CSVSSLGGNTIYF